Listed here are 14 T cell receptor beta chains from one sample, sequenced in a study of shared clonotypes between healthy human individuals. The repertoire was sequenced with immunoSEQ multiplex PCR; TCRdb's copy has only in-frame clones and lacks some. Of around 690,000 clones listed, about 90% are singletons. The sample taken for sequencing was memory CD8+ T cells from PBMCs. Subset in this sample: CD45RO+ cells pooled with CCR7-negative TemRA cells. The receptors come from a man between 18 and 35 years old in good health. Some clones in this sample may be carry-over from other donors' samples.

Details on this clone: It may be a read error: a sequence one base away is much more abundant. This chain connects TRBV7-9 to TRBJ2-7, with TRBD1 matching over 10 bases. Germline V CDR1 and CDR2: SEHNR, FQNEAQ (reference sequence). J was trimmed by 6 bases and V by 4 bases; bases with no gene match: 0. CDR3 length: 12 residues. CDR3 sequence: CASSWTGGEQYF. DNA for the CDR3: TGTGCCAGCAGCTGGACAGGGGGCGAGCAGTACTTC. Drawing the rest from reference TRBV7-9 and TRBJ2-7, the complete variable domain is DTGVSQNPRHKITKRGQNVTFRCDPISEHNRLYWYRQTLGQGPEFLTYFQNEAQLEKSRLLSDRFSAERPKGSFSTLEIQRTEQGDSAMYLCASSWTGGEQYFGPGTRLTVT.

This clone was observed once. The J gene is TRBJ2-7, the V gene TRBV5-6, with D possibly TRBD2 on 6 matching bases. Trimming took 5 bases from V and 3 from J, leaving 15 bases between them. Germline V gene lookup returns CDR1 SGHDT and CDR2 YYEEEE. The CDR3 sequence is 14 residues long. In DNA form, the CDR3 reads TGTGCCAGCAGTAAAATTAGCGGATACTACGAGCAGTACTTC. It encodes CASSKISGYYEQYF.

V usage is TRBV27 and J usage is TRBJ1-2; D gene ambiguous. V lost 2 bases, J lost 0 bases, and 10 bases lay in between. This CDR3 spans 15 amino acids. Looked up from germline, CDR1 is MNHEY and CDR2 is SMNVEV (reference sequence). For the CDR3, the DNA is TGTGCCAGCAGTTTAGGTCCGGGAACTAACTATGGCTACACCTTC. Amino acid sequence: CASSLGPGTNYGYTF.

The CDR3 DNA sequence: TGTGCCAGCAGTTACCCTCTGCGAGTGAACACTGAAGCTTTCTTT. Translated: CASSYPLRVNTEAFF. J is TRBJ1-1 and V is TRBV6-6; D is ambiguous. This CDR3 comprises 15 residues. Germline V gene lookup returns CDR1 MNHNY and CDR2 SVGAGI (reference sequence). V lost 2 bases to trimming and J lost 0 bases, with 10 bases between them.

The genes are TRBV5-1 and TRBJ2-7; D gene ambiguous. With 3 bases removed from V and 1 base from J, the gap between germline ends came to 8 bases. Per germline, CDR1 SGHRS and CDR2 YFSETQ. This CDR3 has 13 amino acids. The CDR3 DNA follows: TGCGCCAGCAGCTGGAGCCCATCCTACGAGCAGTACTTC. This encodes CASSWSPSYEQYF.

The gene calls are TRBV27 and TRBJ2-5; 8 bases agree with TRBD1. Germline V gene sequence: CDR1 MNHEY, CDR2 SMNVEV (reference sequence). The CDR3 is 15 residues long. V was pared by 6 bases and J by 5 bases, with 11 bases of the junction left unmatched. For the CDR3, the DNA is TGTGCCAGCAGCCCCGGGACAGGATTACGGGAGACCCAGTACTTC. It yields the protein CASSPGTGLRETQYF.

This clone has more than one count but fewer than ten. This chain uses TRBV6-6 with TRBJ1-5; the D is unclear. This CDR3 comprises 12 residues. The germline CDR1 and CDR2 sequences are MNHNY and SVGAGI (reference sequence). The V gene lost 6 bases and the J gene lost 9 bases, with 12 bases spanning the gap. CDR3 nucleotide sequence: TGTGCCAGCAGAGGTGCAGATCCGCCCCAGCATTTT. The encoded protein is CASRGADPPQHF.

The V and J genes are TRBV19 and TRBJ2-1; 9 nucleotides match TRBD2. This CDR3 region has 14 residues. Germline CDR1 is LNHDA and CDR2 is SQIVND (reference sequence). V lost 6 bases, J lost 3 bases, and 3 bases stayed unmatched. CDR3 sequence reads: CASSAGGYYNEQFF. In DNA form, the CDR3 reads TGTGCCAGTAGCGCGGGGGGGTACTACAATGAGCAGTTCTTC.

Remarks on this clone: Other DNA sequences within the sample encode an identical CDR3. This rearrangement joins TRBV9 to TRBJ2-7, with D unresolved. V lost 0 bases, J lost 3 bases, and 7 bases lay in between. The CDR3 covers 13 residues. Germline-derived CDR1 and CDR2 are SGDLS and YYNGEE. The CDR3 DNA reads TGTGCCAGCAGCGTAGGGGGAAACTACGAGCAGTACTTC. It codes for CASSVGGNYEQYF. Full variable domain (missing parts from reference TRBV9 and TRBJ2-7): DSGVTQTPKHLITATGQRVTLRCSPRSGDLSVYWYQQSLDQGLQFLIQYYNGEERAKGNILERFSAQQFPDLHSELNLSSLELGDSALYFCASSVGGNYEQYFGPGTRLTVT.

V and J are TRBV9 and TRBJ2-3; 8 nucleotides match TRBD1. This CDR3 spans 17 amino acids. Germline-derived CDR1 and CDR2 are SGDLS and YYNGEE. V was pared by 3 bases and J by 1 base, with 10 bases of the junction left unmatched. CDR3 residues: CASSEPTGASGTDTQYF. CDR3 DNA: TGTGCCAGCAGCGAACCGACAGGGGCCAGTGGCACAGATACGCAGTATTTT.

This rearrangement joins TRBV15 to TRBJ2-7, with 8 bases that match TRBD2. Germline values: CDR1 LNHNV, CDR2 YYDKDF (reference sequence). This CDR3 has 16 residues. J gave up 4 bases and V 3 bases, and 11 bases lay outside the gene matches. The CDR3: CATSSIGLAGGYEQYF. As DNA, the CDR3 is TGTGCCACCAGCAGCATTGGACTAGCTGGAGGGTACGAGCAGTACTTC.

V is TRBV28 and J is TRBJ2-7, with D possibly TRBD2 on 6 matching bases. Trimming took 7 bases from V and 2 from J, leaving 12 bases between them. Per the germline V gene, CDR1 is MDHEN and CDR2 is SYDVKM. This CDR3 spans 13 amino acids. Here the CDR3 reads CASNLRGTYEQYF. In DNA form, the CDR3 reads TGTGCCAGCAACCTCCGGGGGACCTACGAGCAGTACTTC.

The J gene is TRBJ2-6, the V gene TRBV7-6; possibly TRBD1 for D (6 bases). The CDR3 spans 17 residues. Germline V gene lookup returns CDR1 SGHVS and CDR2 FNYEAQ. Trimming pared 4 bases from V and 1 base from J, leaving 14 bases between. For the CDR3, the DNA is TGTGCCAGCAGCTCCCCGGAACAGGGATCTGGGGCCAACGTCCTGACTTTC. Its protein is CASSSPEQGSGANVLTF.

The V gene is TRBV28, the J gene TRBJ2-5; 11 bases line up with TRBD2. Germline V gene data show CDR1 as MDHEN and CDR2 as SYDVKM. This CDR3 has 13 amino acids. The trim removed 6 bases at V and 5 bases at J, leaving 2 bases unmatched. CDR3 protein: CASRRLAGETQYF. CDR3 DNA: TGTGCCAGCAGGAGACTAGCGGGGGAGACCCAGTACTTC.